The present T cell receptor beta chain was sequenced within a study of blood T cell repertoires in COVID-19. Deletions cut 4 bases from V and 1 base from J, with 20 bases between. The CDR3 contains 17 residues. Germline lookup yields CDR1 MDHEN and CDR2 SYDVKM. TCRdb's copy holds only in-frame clones and misses some; the assay was immunoSEQ multiplex PCR. This sample has about 300,000 clones, with about 87% found just once. The receptor comes from a woman in her thirties who had recovered from COVID-19. The chain employs TRBV28 and TRBJ2-7, with D perhaps TRBD1 (5 bases). The sequenced sample consisted of peripheral blood. The CDR3 sequence is CASSYQVKGIRSYEQYF. The CDR3 coding sequence is TGTGCCAGCAGTTATCAGGTGAAGGGGATAAGGTCCTACGAGCAGTACTTC.